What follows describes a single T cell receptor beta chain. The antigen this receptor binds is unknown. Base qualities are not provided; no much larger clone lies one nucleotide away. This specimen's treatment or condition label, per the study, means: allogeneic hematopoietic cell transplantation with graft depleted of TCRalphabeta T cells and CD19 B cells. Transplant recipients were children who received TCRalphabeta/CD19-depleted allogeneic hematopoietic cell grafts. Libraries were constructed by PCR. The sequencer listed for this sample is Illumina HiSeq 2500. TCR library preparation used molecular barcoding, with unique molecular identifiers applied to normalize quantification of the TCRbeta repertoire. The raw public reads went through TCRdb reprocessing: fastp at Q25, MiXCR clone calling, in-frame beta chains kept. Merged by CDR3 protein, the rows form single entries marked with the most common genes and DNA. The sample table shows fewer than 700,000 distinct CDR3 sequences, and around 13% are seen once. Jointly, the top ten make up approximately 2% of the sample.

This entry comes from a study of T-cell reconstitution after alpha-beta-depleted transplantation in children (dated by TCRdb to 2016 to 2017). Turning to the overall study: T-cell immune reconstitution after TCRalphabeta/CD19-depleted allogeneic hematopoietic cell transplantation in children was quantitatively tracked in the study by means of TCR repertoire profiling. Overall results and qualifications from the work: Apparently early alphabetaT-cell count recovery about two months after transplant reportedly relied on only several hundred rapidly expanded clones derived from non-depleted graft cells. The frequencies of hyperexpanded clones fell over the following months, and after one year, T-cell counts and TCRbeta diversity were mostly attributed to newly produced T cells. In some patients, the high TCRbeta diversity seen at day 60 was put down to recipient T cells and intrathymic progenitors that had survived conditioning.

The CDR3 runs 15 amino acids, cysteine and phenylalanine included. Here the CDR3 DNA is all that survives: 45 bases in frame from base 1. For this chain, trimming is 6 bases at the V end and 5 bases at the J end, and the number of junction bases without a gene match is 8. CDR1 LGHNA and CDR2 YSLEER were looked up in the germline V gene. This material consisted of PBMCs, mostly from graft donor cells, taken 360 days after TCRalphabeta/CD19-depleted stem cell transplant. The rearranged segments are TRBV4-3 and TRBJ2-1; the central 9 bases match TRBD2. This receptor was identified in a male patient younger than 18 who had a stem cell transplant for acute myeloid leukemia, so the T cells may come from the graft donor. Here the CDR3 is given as CASRHGAGGHNEQFF. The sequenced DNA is TGCGCCAGCAGACATGGAGCGGGAGGCCACAATGAGCAGTTCTTC.